Listed below are T cell receptor beta chains from one sample, sequenced in a study of blood T cell repertoires in COVID-19. Method: immunoSEQ multiplex PCR; TCRdb's copy keeps in-frame clones and lacks some. The data contain fewer than 350,000 clones, about 88% of them singletons. The sequenced sample consisted of PBMCs or T cells enriched from blood (not recorded which). The receptor source for this set is a woman aged 25 to 39 who had been exposed to COVID-19. Each CDR3 is given with its conserved first and last residue. The D gene is left open where the match is weak. Only some rows state a clone size, as once, few, many or a class for expanded clones.

>TRBV9|TRBJ2-3|TRBD1|-
TGTGCCAGCAGCGAGCGACCCCCAGGGGGTTCCCCCACAGATACGCAGTATTTT
CASSERPPGGSPTDTQYF
>TRBV3-1/TRBV3-2|TRBJ1-4|-|-
TGTGCCAGCAGCGCACAGGGTTTAACTAATGAAAAACTGTTTTTT
CASSAQGLTNEKLFF
>TRBV14|TRBJ2-2|TRBD2|-
TGTGCCAGCAGGACTAGCAGAGCTACCACCGGGGAGCTGTTTTTT
CASRTSRATTGELFF
>TRBV11-2|TRBJ1-1|TRBD1|-
TGTGCCAGCAGCTTAGCCTCAGGGGGCTTGAACACTGAAGCTTTCTTT
CASSLASGGLNTEAFF
>TRBV6-4|TRBJ1-1|TRBD1|-
TGTGCCAGCAGCGCCCAGGGGGCTGGTGAAGCTTTCTTT
CASSAQGAGEAFF
>TRBV7-9|TRBJ2-7|TRBD2|-
TGTGCCAGCAGCAAAGCCTCTAGCGGTCTCTACGAGCAGTACTTC
CASSKASSGLYEQYF
>TRBV15|TRBJ2-5|TRBD2|-
TGTGCCACCAGCAGAGATCGCGCGGGAGGGCCGAGAGGCCCTGTGGTGACCCAGTACTTC
CATSRDRAGGPRGPVVTQYF
>TRBV12-3/TRBV12-4|TRBJ2-7|-|-
TGTGCCAGCAGTTTTTCAGAATACGAGCAGTACTTC
CASSFSEYEQYF
>TRBV19|TRBJ2-1|TRBD1|-
TGTGCCAGTAGCGTGGGACAGGGGAACAATGAGCAGTTCTTC
CASSVGQGNNEQFF
>TRBV5-1|TRBJ2-7|TRBD2|few
TGCGCCAGCAGCTTGGTAGCGGGAGTCAACGAGCAGTACTTC
CASSLVAGVNEQYF